Listed below are T cell receptor beta chains from one sample, sequenced in a study of CD8 T cells in Susac syndrome. In TCRdb, the immunoSEQ multiplex PCR reads were re-called with MiXCR into one record per CDR3 protein. The sample comprises about 210,000 distinct CDR3 sequences, over 90% of which are singletons, and 0.15% to 0.2% rests with the top ten. The sequencing input was CD4+ T cells from PBMCs. The receptors shown here come from a human donor with Susac syndrome. CDR3s include the opening cysteine and the closing phenylalanine or tryptophan. The D gene is left open where the match is weak. The size entry is marked missing in some rows and otherwise reads once, few, many or a size class.

>TRBV3-1|TRBJ1-1|TRBD1|.
TGTGCCAGCAGCCAAGACCTTTTACCGACAGGGAGCACTGAAGCTTTCTTT
CASSQDLLPTGSTEAFF
>TRBV12-3/TRBV12-4|TRBJ1-5|TRBD1|.
TGTGCCAGCAGAAGAGACAGGGGGTTGGAAGAGCCCCAGCATTTT
CASRRDRGLEEPQHF
>TRBV7-8|TRBJ1-5|TRBD1|.
TGTGCCAGCAGCTTAGGGACAGGGGAGAATCAGCCCCAGCATTTT
CASSLGTGENQPQHF
>TRBV9|TRBJ1-2|.|.
TGTGCCAGCAGCGTAGTGTCAGGAGACTATGGCTACACCTTC
CASSVVSGDYGYTF
>TRBV2|TRBJ2-7|.|.
TGTGCCAGCAGCCTAAGTCCCCTAAATTTCTCCCAAAACTACGAGCAGTACTTC
CASSLSPLNFSQNYEQYF
>TRBV19|TRBJ1-2|.|.
TGTGCCTCAGGGGCTGACTATGGCTACACCTTC
CASGADYGYTF
>TRBV7-9|TRBJ1-6|.|.
TGTGCCAGCAGCACGACAGGCAGCGGAAATTCACCCCTCCACTTT
CASSTTGSGNSPLHF
>TRBV6-1|TRBJ1-2|TRBD1|few
TGTGCCAGCATTGGCCGGACAGGGGTGGAATACACCTTC
CASIGRTGVEYTF
>TRBV6-2/TRBV6-3|TRBJ2-1|TRBD2|.
TGTGCCAGCAGTTTGGGACTAGCGGGGGTTCGGTGGGACAATGAGCAGTTCTTC
CASSLGLAGVRWDNEQFF
>TRBV30|TRBJ1-2|.|.
TGTGCCTGGAGTGATCCTCTGAAGGGCAGGACCAAGAGGGGCTACACCTTC
CAWSDPLKGRTKRGYTF
>TRBV2|TRBJ2-7|TRBD1|.
TGTGCCAGCGCCAGGGGGTCGTGGGAGCAGTACTTC
CASARGSWEQYF
>TRBV2|TRBJ1-5|.|once
TGTGCCAGCAGTGAAGCTTGGCCAGGGCGGTCTCAGCCCCAGCATTTT
CASSEAWPGRSQPQHF
>TRBV5-1|TRBJ2-1|.|.
TGCGCCAGCAGCTTGCCGTCGGGGCCGGATGAGCAGTTCTTC
CASSLPSGPDEQFF
>TRBV6-2/TRBV6-3|TRBJ2-7|.|.
TGTGCCAGCAGTTTAGGACAAGAGCAGTACTTC
CASSLGQEQYF
>TRBV11-2|TRBJ2-1|TRBD2|.
TGTGCCAGCAGCTTGGCGGGGGGCGGATACAATGAGCAGTTCTTC
CASSLAGGGYNEQFF
>TRBV20-1|TRBJ2-7|TRBD1|.
TGCAGTGTGCTGGGGACAGGAACCTACGAGCAGTACTTC
CSVLGTGTYEQYF
>TRBV12-5|TRBJ2-2|TRBD2|.
TGTGCTAGTGGTTTGGGACTAGCAGAAACCGGGGAGCTGTTTTTT
CASGLGLAETGELFF
>TRBV3-1|TRBJ1-1|.|.
TGTGCCAGCAGCCCCAGAACTGGGGAAACTGAAGCTTTCTTT
CASSPRTGETEAFF
>TRBV18|TRBJ1-2|.|.
TGTGCCAGCTCGTCACAAGGAACGGACTATGGCTACACCTTC
CASSSQGTDYGYTF
>TRBV6-5|TRBJ2-5|TRBD2|.
TGTGCCAGCAGTTATGGAGCGGGGGGTAGGGAGACCCAGTACTTC
CASSYGAGGRETQYF
>TRBV13|TRBJ2-3|.|.
TGTGCCAGCAGCTTAGACTCAGGACCACTTAGGTCAGATACGCAGTATTTT
CASSLDSGPLRSDTQYF
>TRBV6-2/TRBV6-3|TRBJ2-7|.|.
TGTGCCAGCAGTGACGCCAACTTCGGACTTCCATACGAGCAGTACTTC
CASSDANFGLPYEQYF
>TRBV27|TRBJ2-2|TRBD1|.
TGTGCCAGCAGTTTAGCGGGACAGGGAACCGGGGAGCTGTTTTTT
CASSLAGQGTGELFF
>TRBV27|TRBJ1-1|TRBD1|.
TGTGCCAGCAGTTTTGAGACTGCGACAGGGAGGTTTAAATCTGAAGCTTTCTTT
CASSFETATGRFKSEAFF
>TRBV12-3/TRBV12-4|TRBJ2-3|.|.
TGTGCCAGCAGTTTAAACCGGGGGGCCTTTAGCACAGATACGCAGTATTTT
CASSLNRGAFSTDTQYF
>TRBV4-3|TRBJ1-4|TRBD1|once
TGCGCCAGCAGCCAAGTTGGGACAGGGGTTAATGAAAAACTGTTTTTT
CASSQVGTGVNEKLFF
>TRBV20-1|TRBJ1-5|.|.
TGCAGTGCTTACCAGGGAAATCAGCCCCAGCATTTT
CSAYQGNQPQHF
>TRBV7-2|TRBJ1-1|.|.
TGTGCCAGCAGCTCTTCTATTCTGGACAGTGAAGCTTTCTTT
CASSSSILDSEAFF
>TRBV3-1|TRBJ1-2|TRBD1|once
TGTGCCAGCAGCCAAGCCGACAGGGAGGCGTTTCATGGCTACACCTTC
CASSQADREAFHGYTF
>TRBV5-4|TRBJ1-2|.|.
TGTGCCAGCAGCTTGTCCAAGGGTAGAGGCTACACCTTC
CASSLSKGRGYTF
>TRBV6-2/TRBV6-3|TRBJ1-1|.|.
TGTGCCAGCAGTTACGGTCGGGGTTTGAACACTGAAGCTTTCTTT
CASSYGRGLNTEAFF
>TRBV19|TRBJ2-7|.|once
TGTGCCAGTAGTATACAAGGGACGGGATTGACCTACGAGCAGTACTTC
CASSIQGTGLTYEQYF
>TRBV4-2|TRBJ2-3|TRBD2|.
TGTGCCAGCAGCTTCGATACTAGCGGGGACACAGATACGCAGTATTTT
CASSFDTSGDTDTQYF
>TRBV12-3/TRBV12-4|TRBJ1-1|.|.
TGTGCCAGCAGTTTACCGGGGAGGACTGAAGCTTTCTTT
CASSLPGRTEAFF
>TRBV2|TRBJ2-7|.|.
TGTGCCAGCAGGCCTGGACTGTCCCCCTACGAGCAGTACTTC
CASRPGLSPYEQYF
>TRBV19|TRBJ2-7|TRBD1|.
TGTGCCAGTAGTTCAAGACAGGGGAATGACTACGAGCAGTACTTC
CASSSRQGNDYEQYF
>TRBV5-1|TRBJ1-1|TRBD1|.
TGCGCCAGCAGCTTGCGTACAGGGGTGGATACTGAAGCTTTCTTT
CASSLRTGVDTEAFF
>TRBV6-4|TRBJ1-1|.|.
TGTGCCAGCAGTTCATGGGGCACTGAAGCTTTCTTT
CASSSWGTEAFF
>TRBV28|TRBJ2-7|.|once
TGTGCCAGCAGTTTAGTACCGACCTACGAGCAGTACTTC
CASSLVPTYEQYF
>TRBV12-5|TRBJ1-5|.|.
TGTGCTAGTCTAACAGGGTCTCAGCCCCAGCATTTT
CASLTGSQPQHF
>TRBV29-1|TRBJ2-1|TRBD2|.
TGCAGCCTTGGAAAGACTAGCGGGGCGGCTGAGCAGTTCTTC
CSLGKTSGAAEQFF
>TRBV4-3|TRBJ1-3|.|.
TGCGCCAGCAGCCAAGAGGTTACAACCTCTGGAAACACCATATATTTT
CASSQEVTTSGNTIYF
>TRBV29-1|TRBJ2-5|.|.
TGCAGCCACAGGGGGGGAGAGACCCAGTGCTTC
CSHRGGETQCF
>TRBV27|TRBJ2-6|TRBD1|.
TGTGCCAGCCGAACCGGGACAGGGAACTCTGGGGCCAACGTCCTGACTTTC
CASRTGTGNSGANVLTF